This is a list of T cell receptor beta chains from one sample in a study of blood T cell repertoires in COVID-19. Sequenced by immunoSEQ multiplex PCR; TCRdb stores in-frame clones only, minus some. The data show about 75,000 clones, with more than 75% seen just once and about 21% held by the top ten. The specimen was peripheral blood. The receptor set was obtained from a human donor in a cohort sampled during active COVID-19. Both conserved end residues are part of each CDR3. The D gene is left open where the match is weak. Clone size appears in some rows only: once, few, many, or a class for an expanded clone.

TRBJ2-7	once	TRBV3-1/TRBV3-2	NA	TGTGCCAGCAGTCAGACCGGGTCCTACGAGCAGTACTTC	CASSQTGSYEQYF
TRBJ1-3	once	TRBV4-2	NA	TGTGCCAGCAGCCAAGAAGTGCAGGCCAGGGCTGGAAACACCATATATTTT	CASSQEVQARAGNTIYF
TRBJ1-1	NA	TRBV6-6	NA	TGTGCCAGCAGCCCGACGTGGCCTTTCGGGGTAGATCTAAGGAACACTGAAGCTTTCTTT	CASSPTWPFGVDLRNTEAFF
TRBJ2-7	NA	TRBV27	NA	TGTGCCAGCAGTTCACCTACCTACGAGCAGTACTTC	CASSSPTYEQYF
TRBJ2-5	NA	TRBV5-1	TRBD1	TGCGCCAGCAGCCCGGGGACAGGGGGCCAAGAGACCCAGTACTTC	CASSPGTGGQETQYF
TRBJ1-2	NA	TRBV2	NA	TGTGCCAGCAGGGAGCAGGGGACCCCTAACTATGGCTACACCTTC	CASREQGTPNYGYTF
TRBJ2-5	NA	TRBV9	NA	TGTGCCAGCAGCGTAGGACCCCGAGGGCCTGGAGAGACCCAGTACTTC	CASSVGPRGPGETQYF
TRBJ2-1	once	TRBV5-4	TRBD2	TGTGCCAGCAGACCCGGGGGGGCCTTGGACAATGAGCAGTTCTTC	CASRPGGALDNEQFF
TRBJ2-2	NA	TRBV6-2/TRBV6-3	NA	TGTGCCAGCAGTCAACTCGGGGTTGCGAACACCGGGGAGCTGTTTTTT	CASSQLGVANTGELFF
TRBJ2-7	NA	TRBV9	TRBD1	TGTGCCAGCAGCGTAGGAGGGTCAGGGGGCCTAGGCCCCTACGAGCAGTACTTC	CASSVGGSGGLGPYEQYF
TRBJ2-1	few	TRBV3-1/TRBV3-2	TRBD2	TGTGCCAGCAGCCACTCTAGCGGAGACAATGAGCAGTTCTTC	CASSHSSGDNEQFF
TRBJ2-5	NA	TRBV10-3	TRBD1	TGTGCCGCCCGAAACCGGGACAGGGACGCTCAGACCCAGTACTTC	CAARNRDRDAQTQYF
TRBJ2-1	NA	TRBV6-5	TRBD1	TGTGCCAGCAGTCCGACGACAGGGACCTACAATGAGCAGTTCTTC	CASSPTTGTYNEQFF
TRBJ2-7	NA	TRBV5-1	NA	TGCGCCAGCAGCTCACAGGGAAGCTCCTACGAGCAGTACTTC	CASSSQGSSYEQYF
TRBJ2-1	once	TRBV29-1	TRBD2	TGCAGCGTTGAAAGGAGGGGGACTAGCGGGAGGGCCGCGTTCTTC	CSVERRGTSGRAAFF
TRBJ2-3	NA	TRBV29-1	NA	TGCAGCGTTCTAACAGACACAGATACGCAGTATTTT	CSVLTDTDTQYF
TRBJ1-5	NA	TRBV5-8	NA	TGTGCCAGCGGGGGTCGGGGGGCTAGCAATCAGCCCCAGCATTTT	CASGGRGASNQPQHF
TRBJ1-5	NA	TRBV19	NA	TGTGCCAGTACGGGGGGGATCAACAATCAGCCCCAGCATTTT	CASTGGINNQPQHF
TRBJ1-3	NA	TRBV7-8	NA	TGTGCCAGCAGCTTAGTTTCAGGGGTAGGAAACACCATATATTTT	CASSLVSGVGNTIYF
TRBJ1-1	NA	TRBV7-9	NA	TGTGCCAGCAGCCCTCCCGGCAGGGAAACTTTCTTT	CASSPPGRETFF
TRBJ1-2	NA	TRBV4-3	NA	TGCGCCAGCAGCCAAGACGTCAAGCGGGGGACCTACTATGGCTACACCTTC	CASSQDVKRGTYYGYTF
TRBJ2-2	NA	TRBV7-2	NA	TGTGCCACCTTTCGGGAGACCGGGGAGCTGTTTTTT	CATFRETGELFF
TRBJ2-3	NA	TRBV3-1/TRBV3-2	TRBD2	TGTGCCAGCAGCCCTACTAGCGGGGGGGCAGATACGCAGTATTTT	CASSPTSGGADTQYF
TRBJ2-7	NA	TRBV4-3	NA	TGCGCCAGCAGCCAAGATAACTCCAAGCCCTCCTACGAGCAGTACTTC	CASSQDNSKPSYEQYF
TRBJ1-2	NA	TRBV29-1	NA	TGCAGCGTTGAAGATGGCAACTATGGCTACACCTTC	CSVEDGNYGYTF
TRBJ1-1	NA	TRBV6-5	NA	TGTGCCAGCAGTTCCTATGACTTCAGGGACACTGAAGCTTTCTTT	CASSSYDFRDTEAFF
TRBJ1-6	NA	TRBV6-4	TRBD1	TGTGCCAGCAGCAGGACAGGGTGGGATTCACCCCTCCACTTT	CASSRTGWDSPLHF
TRBJ2-3	NA	TRBV5-1	TRBD1	TGCGCCAGCAGCCGGGGGGACAGGGGGCTAGATACGCAGTATTTT	CASSRGDRGLDTQYF
TRBJ1-4	once	TRBV5-1	TRBD1	TGCGCCAGCAGCCGGGACAGGGGAGGTGAAAAACTGTTTTTT	CASSRDRGGEKLFF
TRBJ1-1	NA	TRBV5-5	TRBD1	TGTGCCAGCAGCCTACCGGGACAGGGGACACCAGCTTTCTTT	CASSLPGQGTPAFF
TRBJ2-5	NA	TRBV3-1/TRBV3-2	NA	TGTGCCAGCAGCCTCCGCCGGGACTTAGAGACCCAGTACTTC	CASSLRRDLETQYF
TRBJ2-1	NA	TRBV12-3/TRBV12-4	NA	TGTGCCAGCAGGAGACAAGAGAACAATGAGCAGTTCTTC	CASRRQENNEQFF
TRBJ2-7	NA	TRBV28	NA	TGTGCCAGCACTAAGTACGGAAACAGGGCGAGCTCCTACGAGCAGTACTTC	CASTKYGNRASSYEQYF
TRBJ2-7	NA	TRBV25-1	TRBD1	TGTGCCAGCGGACAGACAGGGGGAATTGACGAGCAGTACTTC	CASGQTGGIDEQYF
TRBJ2-7	NA	TRBV5-4	TRBD2	TGTGCCAGCAGCCGTCCGAAGCGGGGTAGCTCCTACGAGCAGTACTTC	CASSRPKRGSSYEQYF
TRBJ2-5	NA	TRBV18	TRBD1	TGTGCCAGCTCAGGTTCCGGACAGGGTCGTAAGACCCAGTACTTC	CASSGSGQGRKTQYF
TRBJ2-7	NA	TRBV28	TRBD1	TGTGCCAGCAGGGACAGGGGCTACGAGCAGTACTTC	CASRDRGYEQYF
TRBJ1-1	few	TRBV7-9	NA	TGTGCCAGCAGCTTAGCCCCGGGTGGTGAAGCTTTCTTT	CASSLAPGGEAFF
TRBJ1-2	NA	TRBV28	NA	TGTGCCAGCAGGAGGGACTATGGCTACACCTTC	CASRRDYGYTF
TRBJ1-2	NA	TRBV4-3	NA	TGCGCCAGCACCTCCACGGGTCGCTCGTATGGCTACACCTTC	CASTSTGRSYGYTF
TRBJ1-1	NA	TRBV11-2	NA	TGTGCCAGCAGGAGGGTTTTCGGCAACACTGAAGCTTTCTTT	CASRRVFGNTEAFF
TRBJ2-3	NA	TRBV16	NA	TGTGCCAGCAGCCGACGACTACCCCCAGATACGCAGTATTTT	CASSRRLPPDTQYF
TRBJ2-7	NA	TRBV7-9	NA	TGTGCCAGCAGCTTAGATCGAGCAGGCTCCTACGAGCAGTACTTC	CASSLDRAGSYEQYF
TRBJ1-4	NA	TRBV4-1	TRBD1	TGCGCCAGCAGCAGAAGGACAGGGGGCTGGAGTAATGAAAAACTGTTTTTT	CASSRRTGGWSNEKLFF
TRBJ1-1	NA	TRBV3-1/TRBV3-2	TRBD1	TGTGCCAGCAGCCATGGGGACAGGGTGAACACTGAAGCTTTCTTT	CASSHGDRVNTEAFF
TRBJ1-5	NA	TRBV5-8	TRBD1	TGTGCCAGCAGCTTGGTAGGGGGACAGGTCAATCAGCCCCAGCATTTT	CASSLVGGQVNQPQHF
TRBJ2-2	NA	TRBV6-5	NA	TGTGCCAGCAAGTATCTCTATCATAACACCGGGGAGCTGTTTTTT	CASKYLYHNTGELFF
TRBJ2-1	NA	TRBV7-2	TRBD2	TGTGCCAGCAGTCCCGGCCGGGAGGCCTACAATGAGCAGTTCTTC	CASSPGREAYNEQFF
TRBJ2-5	NA	TRBV6-1	TRBD1	TGTGCCAGCAGTGAAAGTAGACAGGGGAGAAAGCAGACCCAGTACTTC	CASSESRQGRKQTQYF
TRBJ2-7	once	TRBV19	TRBD2	TGTGCCAGTAGTAAATCGACTAGCGGGTACCCACCCTACGAGCAGTACTTC	CASSKSTSGYPPYEQYF